The clone carrying this T cell receptor (beta chain) was counted only a few times. The antigen is not known. The data stem from a study of T cells in Graves' hyperthyroidism and ophthalmopathy. Whole-study results and caveats: Most thyroid clonotypes expanded above 0.001 were also detected in blood.

Looked up from germline, CDR1 is SGDLS and CDR2 is YYNGEE. The CDR3 sequence is 19 residues long. V gave up 3 bases and J gave up 0 bases; unmatched junction bases: 9. Diagnostic decisions used clinical symptoms, serum thyroxine and TRAb, thyroid ultrasound and orbital computed tomography. Amplification of TCR beta CDR3 regions used RNA as the template. Using the HTBI primer set, a first-round RT-PCR was run on the TCR CDR3. TCRdb itself ran the multiplex PCR reads through MiXCR, one entry per CDR3 protein. The sample lists approximately 360,000 distinct CDR3 sequences; 20% to 25% were seen once. The chain employs TRBV9 and TRBJ2-6; TRBD1 matches at 10 bases. The TCR sequence derives from a man between 50 and 59 years old with Graves' hyperthyroidism. Material: blood. The chain's CDR3 is CASSGRDRGRNSGANVLTF. DNA for the CDR3: TGTGCCAGCAGCGGCCGGGACAGGGGACGGAACTCTGGGGCCAACGTCCTGACTTTC. Full variable domain (outside the CDR3, taken from reference TRBV9 and TRBJ2-6): DSGVTQTPKHLITATGQRVTLRCSPRSGDLSVYWYQQSLDQGLQFLIQYYNGEERAKGNILERFSAQQFPDLHSELNLSSLELGDSALYFCASSGRDRGRNSGANVLTFGAGSRLTVL.